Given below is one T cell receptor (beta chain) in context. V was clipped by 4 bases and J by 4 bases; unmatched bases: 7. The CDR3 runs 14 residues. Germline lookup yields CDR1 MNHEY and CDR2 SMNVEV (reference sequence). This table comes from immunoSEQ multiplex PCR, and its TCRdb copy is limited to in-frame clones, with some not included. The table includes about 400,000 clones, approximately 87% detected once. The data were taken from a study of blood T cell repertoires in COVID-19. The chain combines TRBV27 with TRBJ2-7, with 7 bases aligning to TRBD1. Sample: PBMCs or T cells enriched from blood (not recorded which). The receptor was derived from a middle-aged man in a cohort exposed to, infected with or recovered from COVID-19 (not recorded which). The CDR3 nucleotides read TGTGCCAGCAGTTCCAAGGGGGCGCATTACGAGCAGTACTTC. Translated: CASSSKGAHYEQYF.